The 25 T cell receptor beta chains presented below share a single source sample, sequenced in a study of T cell repertoires in cytomegalovirus infection. These receptors lack a known antigen. TCRdb re-derived calls from the reads in MiXCR, one entry per CDR3 protein. The sample has approximately 990,000 distinct CDR3 sequences; about a third are singletons. The specimen was cultured CD8+ T cells from PBMCs, collected from culture after CMV antigen stimulation. Receptors originate from a human donor in good health (CMV status not recorded). Some clones in this sample may be carry-over from other donors' samples.

This clonotype has only a few counts. The chain carries TRBV7-9 and TRBJ1-5; D might be TRBD1 (5 bases). The ends were cut back, 5 bases at V and 3 bases at J, with 20 bases in the middle. In germline, CDR1 is SEHNR, CDR2 FQNEAQ (reference sequence). This CDR3 is 17 amino acids long. CDR3 loop: CASSPLEGAAINQPQHF. DNA of the CDR3: TGTGCCAGCAGCCCCCTGGAAGGGGCCGCCATCAATCAGCCCCAGCATTTT.

The chain uses TRBV20-1 and TRBJ2-1; the match to TRBD2 covers 12 bases. V lost 7 bases, J lost 8 bases, and 15 bases stayed unmatched. The CDR3 length is 16 residues. CDR1 and CDR2 (germline): DFQATT, SNEGSKA (reference sequence). This CDR3 reads CSVAGASGGVFDEQFF. The CDR3 DNA reads as TGCAGTGTCGCAGGGGCTAGCGGGGGGGTTTTCGATGAGCAGTTCTTC.

The V gene is TRBV9, the J gene TRBJ1-2, with no clear D. V was cut by 0 bases and J by 1 base, with 10 bases left in between. CDR3 size: 15 residues. The V gene's germline CDR1 is SGDLS and CDR2 YYNGEE. This CDR3 reads CASSVGQTYNYGYTF. CDR3 DNA sequence: TGTGCCAGCAGCGTAGGGCAGACCTATAACTATGGCTACACCTTC.

The chain carries TRBV5-1 and TRBJ2-3; tentatively, D is TRBD1 (6 bases). V was trimmed by 4 bases and J by 2 bases, leaving 17 bases between them. The germline gives CDR1 SGHRS, CDR2 YFSETQ. The CDR3 runs 16 residues. The chain's CDR3 is CASSPLGQRVTDTQYF. CDR3 nucleotides: TGCGCCAGCAGCCCTCTTGGACAGCGAGTCACAGATACGCAGTATTTT.

This clonotype has at least ten counts. This CDR3 is CASSLVTPGQDITDTQYF. DNA for the CDR3: TGTGCCAGCAGCTTAGTAACACCGGGACAGGACATCACAGATACGCAGTATTTT. This chain connects TRBV7-6 to TRBJ2-3; TRBD1 matches at 8 bases. The CDR3 runs 18 residues. V lost 1 base to trimming and J lost 2 bases; unmatched junction nucleotides: 11. Germline V gives CDR1 SGHVS, CDR2 FNYEAQ.

In this sample, this clonotype turned up a few times. This chain connects TRBV19 to TRBJ1-5; perhaps TRBD1 as D (6 bases). CDR1 and CDR2 from the germline V gene are LNHDA and SQIVND (reference sequence). V was cut by 5 bases and J by 0 bases, with 17 bases left in between. The CDR3 is 17 amino acids. For the CDR3, the DNA is TGTGCCAGTAGTTTCGAAGGAGGGGGGGTTAGCAATCAGCCCCAGCATTTT. As protein: CASSFEGGGVSNQPQHF.

This clonotype came up many times. This sequence joins TRBV12-3 or TRBV12-4 and TRBJ1-1; perhaps TRBD1 as D (6 bases). Trimming took 5 bases from V and 1 from J, leaving 14 bases between them. The CDR3 is 15 residues long. The DNA for the CDR3 is TGTGCCAGCAGTCTTCCTAGGGACAAGAACACTGAAGCTTTCTTT. Its protein is CASSLPRDKNTEAFF.

This clonotype occurred a few times. The chain uses TRBV4-1 and TRBJ2-1; 13 bases map to TRBD2. Losses at the gene ends were 3 bases for V and 7 bases for J; bases not matched to a gene: 6. The germline V gene encodes CDR1 MGHRA and CDR2 YSYEKL. The CDR3 has 16 residues. Written as DNA, the CDR3 is TGCGCCAGCAGCCAGCAACTAGCGGGGGGGCGGAATGAGCAGTTCTTC. This encodes CASSQQLAGGRNEQFF.

This clonotype has just a few counts. The J gene is TRBJ2-3, the V gene TRBV5-1, with TRBD2 matching 10 bases. The CDR3 consists of 17 residues. With V trimmed by 3 bases and J by 2 bases, 9 bases remained unmatched. Germline assignment: CDR1 SGHRS and CDR2 YFSETQ. Here the CDR3 reads CASSSNSGGLPTDTQYF. The CDR3 nucleotides read TGCGCCAGCAGCTCCAATAGCGGGGGGCTTCCCACAGATACGCAGTATTTT.

There are a few counts of this clonotype. The chain combines TRBV4-3 with TRBJ2-2; D gene unclear. CDR1 and CDR2 from the germline V gene are LGHNA and YSLEER. V lost 1 base and J 3 bases, leaving 6 bases between the germline ends. The CDR3 spans 14 residues. The CDR3 sequence is CASSQGHHTGELFF. CDR3 DNA: TGCGCCAGCAGCCAAGGACATCACACCGGGGAGCTGTTTTTT.

This sequence joins TRBV2 and TRBJ1-1; D call uncertain. Germline V gene data show CDR1 as SNHLY and CDR2 as FYNNEI. This CDR3 has 10 amino acids. CDR3 amino acids: CSGIGTEAFF. CDR3 in DNA: TGTTCCGGGATCGGCACTGAAGCTTTCTTT.

J is TRBJ2-1 and V is TRBV24-1, with D perhaps matching TRBD1 (5 bases). V lost 5 bases to trimming and J lost 0 bases, with 13 bases between them. Germline CDR1 KGHDR, CDR2 SFDVKD. The CDR3 totals 16 residues. DNA of the CDR3: TGTGCCACCAGTGGGTCTAGGGGAAGCTCCTACAATGAGCAGTTCTTC. This codes for CATSGSRGSSYNEQFF.

This CDR3 reads CASKPGQDYGYTF. Here the CDR3 DNA reads TGTGCCAGTAAACCGGGACAAGACTATGGCTACACCTTC. The chain links TRBV19 to TRBJ1-2, with a possible D match to TRBD1 (6 bases). Trimming removed 7 bases at V and 3 bases at J, with 12 bases between. The CDR3 has 13 residues. The V gene's germline CDR1 is LNHDA and CDR2 SQIVND (reference sequence). The whole variable domain, remainder taken from reference TRBV19 and TRBJ1-2, is DGGITQSPKYLFRKEGQNVTLSCEQNLNHDAMYWYRQDPGQGLRLIYYSQIVNDFQKGDIAEGYSVSREKKESFPLTVTSAQKNPTAFYLCASKPGQDYGYTFGSGTRLTVV.

This clonotype was observed at least ten times. The genes are TRBV4-1 and TRBJ2-3; no clear D gene. Germline V CDR1 and CDR2: MGHRA, YSYEKL. The CDR3 is made up of 13 amino acids. Trimming removed 0 bases from V and 3 bases from J, with 4 bases in between. CDR3 sequence: CASSQDTTDTQYF. As DNA, the CDR3 is TGCGCCAGCAGCCAAGATACTACAGATACGCAGTATTTT.

This clonotype has just a few counts. The genes are TRBV12-5 and TRBJ2-2; TRBD1 agrees at 7 bases. Per germline, CDR1 LGHNT and CDR2 FRNRAP. This CDR3 is 15 amino acids long. The junction had 6 bases not matched to a gene; V was cut back by 6 bases and J by 2 bases. The CDR3 sequence: CASGTRQGNTGELFF. The CDR3 DNA sequence: TGTGCTAGTGGCACTAGACAGGGTAACACCGGGGAGCTGTTTTTT.

At least ten counts were recorded for this clonotype. The chain employs TRBV12-3 or TRBV12-4 and TRBJ1-2; 9 bases line up with TRBD1. The V and J ends lost 5 bases and 7 bases, in that order; junction bases with no gene match: 2. The CDR3 is 12 amino acids. CDR3 in amino acids: CASSTGGTGYTF. CDR3 coding DNA: TGTGCCAGCAGTACAGGGGGCACTGGCTACACCTTC.

This clonotype was observed a handful of times. V gene TRBV27 combines with J gene TRBJ1-6; D possibly corresponds to TRBD1 (6 bases). The germline gives CDR1 MNHEY, CDR2 SMNVEV (reference sequence). The V and J ends lost 6 bases and 2 bases respectively, with 14 bases between them. The CDR3 contains 16 residues. The CDR3 DNA sequence: TGTGCCAGCAGGGGAAACCGGGACACCTATAATTCACCCCTCCACTTT. The encoded protein is CASRGNRDTYNSPLHF.

The rearrangement links TRBV12-3 or TRBV12-4 to TRBJ2-1, with 7 bases lining up with TRBD2. J lost 4 bases, V lost 4 bases, and 4 bases had no gene match. The CDR3 consists of 14 residues. The CDR3, as DNA: TGTGCCAGCAGTTGGTGGGGAGGGTACAATGAGCAGTTCTTC. It codes for CASSWWGGYNEQFF.

The chain is built from TRBV7-2 and TRBJ2-1; 15 bases fit TRBD2. This CDR3 is 17 amino acids long. The J segment lost 6 bases and the V segment lost 1 base, leaving 4 bases of the junction unmatched. Germline assignment: CDR1 SGHTA and CDR2 FQGNSA. The CDR3 DNA reads TGTGCCAGCAGCTTAGTGGGACTAGCGGGGGGCCCCAATGAGCAGTTCTTC. The encoded protein is CASSLVGLAGGPNEQFF.

This clonotype was recorded at least ten times. The chain joins TRBV27 to TRBJ1-1; a weak D match, TRBD1 (5 bases). This CDR3 contains 14 residues. The germline V and J ends were trimmed by 3 bases and 0 bases, with 8 bases remaining between them. The germline V gene has CDR1 MNHEY and CDR2 SMNVEV (reference sequence). The CDR3 DNA follows: TGTGCCAGCAGTTTCGGGACGGTGAACACTGAAGCTTTCTTT. Amino acids: CASSFGTVNTEAFF.

In this sample, this clonotype turned up many times. This chain uses TRBV7-2 with TRBJ2-1; perhaps TRBD1 as D (6 bases). The CDR3 is made up of 14 amino acids. Germline values: CDR1 SGHTA, CDR2 FQGNSA. The V end lost 2 bases, the J end lost 5 bases, and 10 bases lay between the germline ends. The CDR3 protein is CASSLSGADNEQFF. DNA of the CDR3: TGTGCCAGCAGCTTATCAGGGGCTGACAATGAGCAGTTCTTC.

This clonotype came up a few times. This chain uses TRBV7-6 with TRBJ2-7; possible D gene TRBD1, 5 bases. CDR1 and CDR2 (germline): SGHVS, FNYEAQ. The CDR3 has 13 amino acids. V lost 0 bases and J 4 bases, leaving 7 bases between the germline ends. CDR3 residues: CASSLANRYEQYF. DNA for the CDR3: TGTGCCAGCAGCTTAGCGAACAGGTACGAGCAGTACTTC.

This clonotype was detected many times. The genes are TRBV7-8 and TRBJ2-7, with TRBD2 matching over 10 bases. Germline V lookup: CDR1 SGHVS, CDR2 FQNEAQ. The CDR3 has 15 residues. V dropped 2 bases and J dropped 2; count of bases not matched to a gene: 3. The CDR3 DNA sequence: TGTGCCAGCAGCTTATCTAGCGGGGGTACCTACGAGCAGTACTTC. It translates to CASSLSSGGTYEQYF.

CDR3 sequence (DNA): TGTGCCATCAGTGAGCCAGAGGGGGGAAATAACTATGGCTACACCTTC. Residues: CAISEPEGGNNYGYTF. V gene TRBV10-3 combines with J gene TRBJ1-2; possibly TRBD1 for D (6 bases). The CDR3 spans 16 residues. CDR1 and CDR2 from the germline V gene are ENHRY and SYGVKD. V gave up 2 bases and J gave up 1 base, with 14 bases separating them.

This clonotype showed up just a few times. The genes are TRBV5-5 and TRBJ2-5; D unclear. The CDR3 runs to 13 residues. Between the trimmed V and J ends, which lost 1 base and 3 bases, there was a span of 7 bases. CDR1 and CDR2 (germline): SGHKS, YYEKEE (reference sequence). CDR3 sequence (DNA): TGTGCCAGCAGCTTGTTTTGGGAAGAGACCCAGTACTTC. Residues: CASSLFWEETQYF.